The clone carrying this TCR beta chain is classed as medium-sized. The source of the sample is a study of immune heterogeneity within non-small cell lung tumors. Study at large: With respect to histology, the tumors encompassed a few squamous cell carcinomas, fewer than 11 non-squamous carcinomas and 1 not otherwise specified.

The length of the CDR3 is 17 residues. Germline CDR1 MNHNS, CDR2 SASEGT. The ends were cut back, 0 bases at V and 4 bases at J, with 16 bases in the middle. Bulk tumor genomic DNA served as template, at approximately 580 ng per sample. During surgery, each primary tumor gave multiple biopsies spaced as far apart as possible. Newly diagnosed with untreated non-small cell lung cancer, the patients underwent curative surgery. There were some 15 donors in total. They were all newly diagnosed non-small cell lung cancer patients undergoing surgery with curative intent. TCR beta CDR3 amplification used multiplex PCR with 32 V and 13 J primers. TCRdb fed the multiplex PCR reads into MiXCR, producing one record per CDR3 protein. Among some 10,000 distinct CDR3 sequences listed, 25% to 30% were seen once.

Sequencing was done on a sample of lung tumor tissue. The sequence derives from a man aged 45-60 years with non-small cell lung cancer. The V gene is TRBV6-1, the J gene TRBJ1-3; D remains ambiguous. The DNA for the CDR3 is TGTGCCAGCAGTGAAGCTGTAGGAGGGCCCGGCGGAAACACCATATATTTT. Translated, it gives CASSEAVGGPGGNTIYF.